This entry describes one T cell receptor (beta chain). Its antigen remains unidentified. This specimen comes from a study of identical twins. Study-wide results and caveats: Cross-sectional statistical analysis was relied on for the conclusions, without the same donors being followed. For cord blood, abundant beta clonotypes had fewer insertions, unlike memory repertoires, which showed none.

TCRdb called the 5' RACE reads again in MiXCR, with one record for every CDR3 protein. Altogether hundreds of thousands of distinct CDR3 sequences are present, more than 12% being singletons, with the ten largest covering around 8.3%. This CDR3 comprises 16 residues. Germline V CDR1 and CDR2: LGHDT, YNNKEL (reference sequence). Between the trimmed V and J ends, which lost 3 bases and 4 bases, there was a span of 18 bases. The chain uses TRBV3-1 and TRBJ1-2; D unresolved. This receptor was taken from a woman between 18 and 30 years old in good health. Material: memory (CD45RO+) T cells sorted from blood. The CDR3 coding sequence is TGTGCCAGCAGCCACGGAACAACCGGGGTGCCCTATGGCTACACCTTC. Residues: CASSHGTTGVPYGYTF.